These T cell receptor beta chains were read from a single sample in a study of T cell therapy after organ transplantation. The antigens for these receptors are not known. Method: immunoSEQ multiplex PCR; TCRdb's copy keeps in-frame clones and lacks some. The top ten clones hold roughly 30% of a sample with approximately 6,100 clones, just under 75% of them seen once. Sequencing was performed on CD8+ T cells from blood, taken after autologous CMV-specific T cell therapy. Receptor source: a human patient who had received a solid organ transplant and had CMV disease. Some of the T cells might come from the graft donor. The CDR3 runs from the conserved cysteine through the conserved F or W. Fields, in order: V gene, D gene, J gene, clone size, CDR3 protein, CDR3 DNA. D genes are given only for firm matches. Clone size is stated in some rows and not others, as once, few, many or a class when expanded.

>TRBV11-1|.|TRBJ2-5|.
CASSQVWDGGTEETQYF
TGTGCCAGCAGCCAAGTTTGGGACGGCGGGACGGAAGAGACCCAGTACTTC
>TRBV7-3|.|TRBJ2-6|.
CASSLSSTDVLTF
TGTGCCAGCAGCTTAAGTTCTACGGACGTCCTGACTTTC
>TRBV7-2|.|TRBJ2-1|.
CASSFVSQDYNEQFF
TGTGCCAGCAGCTTTGTTAGCCAGGACTACAATGAGCAGTTCTTC
>TRBV15|.|TRBJ1-5|.
CATSRGTGLGQPQHF
TGTGCCACCAGCAGAGGTACAGGGTTGGGCCAGCCCCAGCATTTT
>TRBV19|.|TRBJ1-2|.
CASSPRLTATLYGYTF
TGTGCCAGTAGTCCACGTTTAACGGCTACCCTCTATGGCTACACCTTC
>TRBV6-6|TRBD2|TRBJ2-7|once
CASSQGLAGYEQYF
TGTGCCAGCAGCCAGGGACTAGCGGGTTACGAGCAGTACTTC
>TRBV27|.|TRBJ1-1|.
CASSLGINTEAFF
TGTGCCAGCAGTTTGGGAATTAACACTGAAGCTTTCTTT
>TRBV4-3|TRBD2|TRBJ2-1|.
CASSQDTAGHNEQFF
TGCGCCAGCAGCCAAGACACAGCGGGGCACAATGAGCAGTTCTTC
>TRBV23-1|.|TRBJ2-7|.
CASSQSNVGAGPYEQYF
TGCGCCAGCAGTCAATCGAATGTGGGGGCCGGCCCCTACGAGCAGTACTTC
>TRBV7-6|.|TRBJ2-1|.
CASSLSGRGDEQFF
TGTGCCAGCAGCTTATCGGGCCGTGGGGATGAGCAGTTCTTC
>TRBV6-4|TRBD1|TRBJ2-1|.
CASSHTGTGGERGEQFF
TGTGCCAGCAGCCATACCGGGACAGGGGGCGAACGGGGTGAGCAGTTCTTC
>TRBV2|TRBD1|TRBJ2-5|few
CASSGPTGGGLETQYF
TGTGCCAGCAGCGGTCCGACAGGGGGCGGCCTGGAGACCCAGTACTTC
>TRBV6-1|TRBD1|TRBJ1-4|.
CASSEEGALNEKLFF
TGTGCCAGCAGTGAAGAGGGGGCGCTGAATGAAAAACTGTTTTTT
>TRBV27|.|TRBJ2-7|.
CASSLWAGVRYEQYF
TGTGCCAGCAGTCTATGGGCAGGGGTAAGGTACGAGCAGTACTTC
>TRBV6-1|.|TRBJ1-5|few
CASSEAVSGGGQPQHF
TGTGCCAGCAGTGAAGCGGTGTCAGGCGGGGGGCAGCCCCAGCATTTT
>TRBV19|.|TRBJ2-7|.
CASSGGTYEQYF
TGTGCCAGTAGTGGCGGAACCTACGAGCAGTACTTC
>TRBV28|.|TRBJ2-3|.
CASSARRDTDTQYF
TGTGCCAGCAGTGCGCGCCGAGACACAGATACGCAGTATTTT
>TRBV10-3|.|TRBJ2-3|.
CAIMSSGSSSTDTQYF
TGTGCCATCATGTCATCGGGATCCTCTAGCACAGATACGCAGTATTTT
>TRBV7-9|TRBD2|TRBJ2-3|.
CASSQEGTTWGTQYF
TGTGCCAGCAGCCAAGAGGGGACTACGTGGGGAACGCAGTATTTT
>TRBV9|TRBD2|TRBJ2-1|once
CASSPRTSDGEQFF
TGTGCCAGCAGCCCAAGGACTAGCGATGGTGAGCAGTTCTTC
>TRBV10-3|TRBD1|TRBJ2-7|.
CAISETQTGAYEQYF
TGTGCCATCAGTGAGACCCAGACAGGGGCCTACGAGCAGTACTTC
>TRBV2|TRBD2|TRBJ2-7|once
CASMFSGLAGDFYEQYF
TGTGCCAGCATGTTCTCGGGACTAGCGGGAGATTTTTACGAGCAGTACTTC
>TRBV5-6|.|TRBJ2-1|.
CASSLSGGLVNEQFF
TGTGCCAGCAGCTTGTCCGGGGGGCTGGTGAATGAGCAGTTCTTC
>TRBV7-9|.|TRBJ2-7|.
CASSLNKYEQYF
TGTGCCAGCAGCTTAAACAAGTACGAGCAGTACTTC
>TRBV20-1|.|TRBJ2-3|.
CSARGPDTQYF
TGCAGTGCTAGAGGTCCAGATACGCAGTATTTT
>TRBV19|.|TRBJ1-3|.
CASSIRVVPGNTIYF
TGTGCCAGTAGTATTCGGGTCGTACCGGGAAACACCATATATTTT
>TRBV9|.|TRBJ2-1|.
CASSVVSSGFDEQFF
TGTGCCAGCAGCGTCGTCTCTTCGGGGTTCGATGAGCAGTTCTTC
>TRBV11-2|.|TRBJ1-2|.
CASSLGNYGYTF
TGTGCCAGCAGCTTAGGGAACTATGGCTACACCTTC
>TRBV30|TRBD1|TRBJ2-7|.
CAWSAGQGFYEQYF
TGTGCCTGGAGTGCCGGACAGGGGTTCTACGAGCAGTACTTC
>TRBV9|TRBD1|TRBJ2-5|.
CASSATGMKETQYF
TGTGCCAGCAGCGCGACAGGGATGAAAGAGACCCAGTACTTC
>TRBV7-9|.|TRBJ2-1|.
CASSLAEAPRRNEQFF
TGTGCCAGCAGCTTGGCTGAGGCCCCCCGGCGCAATGAGCAGTTCTTC
>TRBV19|TRBD1|TRBJ1-5|.
CASSVTGASNQPQHF
TGTGCCAGTAGTGTCACAGGGGCTAGCAATCAGCCCCAGCATTTT
>TRBV9|.|TRBJ2-7|.
CASSVDSGKYEQYF
TGTGCCAGCAGCGTAGACAGTGGGAAGTACGAGCAGTACTTC
>TRBV4-2|.|TRBJ1-1|.
CASSHLQGGTEAFF
TGTGCCAGCAGCCATCTCCAGGGCGGCACTGAAGCTTTCTTT
>TRBV15|.|TRBJ1-1|few
CATSPKFRRVGTEAFF
TGTGCCACCAGCCCAAAGTTCCGCCGGGTGGGCACTGAAGCTTTCTTT
>TRBV15|.|TRBJ2-1|.
CATSRAYNEQFF
TGTGCCACCAGCAGAGCTTACAATGAGCAGTTCTTC
>TRBV27|TRBD1|TRBJ2-5|.
CASRPTGVGETQYF
TGTGCCAGCAGGCCGACAGGGGTTGGGGAGACCCAGTACTTC
>TRBV10-3|TRBD2|TRBJ2-1|.
CAISGGFGLADYNEQFF
TGTGCCATCAGTGGGGGGTTTGGGCTAGCGGATTACAATGAGCAGTTCTTC
>TRBV28|.|TRBJ2-1|few
CASSLSPPTVSYNEQFF
TGTGCCAGCAGTTTATCCCCCCCCACGGTCTCCTACAATGAGCAGTTCTTC
>TRBV4-2|.|TRBJ1-1|.
CASSPGTLNTEAFF
TGTGCCAGCAGCCCCGGGACACTAAACACTGAAGCTTTCTTT
>TRBV5-6|.|TRBJ1-1|.
CASSFGNTEAFF
TGTGCCAGCAGCTTCGGCAACACTGAAGCTTTCTTT
>TRBV30|TRBD1|TRBJ2-7|.
CAWAPGQGFYEQYF
TGTGCCTGGGCTCCGGGACAGGGCTTCTACGAGCAGTACTTC
>TRBV19|.|TRBJ2-3|.
CASSPRTSLPTDTQYF
TGTGCCAGTAGCCCTAGGACCAGCCTTCCCACAGATACGCAGTATTTT
>TRBV27|.|TRBJ2-1|.
CASSFSSYNSYNEQFF
TGTGCCAGCAGTTTCTCTTCCTACAACTCCTACAATGAGCAGTTCTTC
>TRBV6-1|.|TRBJ1-5|.
CASRDLRNNQPQHF
TGTGCCAGCAGGGATCTCAGGAACAATCAGCCCCAGCATTTT
>TRBV5-6|.|TRBJ2-7|.
CASSQSSYEQYF
TGTGCCAGCAGCCAGAGCTCCTACGAGCAGTACTTC